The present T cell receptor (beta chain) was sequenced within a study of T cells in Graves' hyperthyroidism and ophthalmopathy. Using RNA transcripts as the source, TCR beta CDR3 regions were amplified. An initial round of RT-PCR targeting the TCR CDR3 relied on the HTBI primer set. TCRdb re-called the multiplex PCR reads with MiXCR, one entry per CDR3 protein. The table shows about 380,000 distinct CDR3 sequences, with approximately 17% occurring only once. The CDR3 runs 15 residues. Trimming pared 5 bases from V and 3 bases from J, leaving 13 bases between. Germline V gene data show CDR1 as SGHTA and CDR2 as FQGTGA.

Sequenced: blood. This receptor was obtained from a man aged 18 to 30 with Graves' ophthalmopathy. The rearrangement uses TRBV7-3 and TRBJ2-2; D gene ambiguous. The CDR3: CASSLSAGDTGELFF. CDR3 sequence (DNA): TGTGCCAGCAGCCTAAGTGCCGGAGACACCGGGGAGCTGTTTTTT.